The entry that follows covers one TCR beta chain sequence. Its target is unknown. Sequenced by immunoSEQ multiplex PCR; TCRdb stores in-frame clones only, minus some. This repertoire shows about 25,000 clones, approximately 80% found once; its top ten account for 0.71%. This entry comes from a study of T cells in narcolepsy. The overall study: Healthy controls were enrolled alongside patients with narcolepsy type 1 or type 2. Study results and limitations: Same-patient CSF and blood CD4+ T cell clonotypes included HCRT-specific and TRIB2-specific autoreactive ones.

The germline CDR1 and CDR2 sequences are SEHNR and FQNEAQ (reference sequence). This CDR3 comprises 18 residues. The V segment lost 7 bases and the J segment 1 base; nucleotides outside the gene matches: 8. The chain uses TRBV7-9 and TRBJ2-3; 16 nucleotides agree with TRBD2. The sequence was obtained from a human donor with narcolepsy. The sample was CD45RA- memory CD4+ T cells from PBMCs. In DNA form, the CDR3 reads TGTGCCAGCACCTCCGGGACTAGCGGGAGGGCGGGCACAGATACGCAGTATTTT. Translated, it gives CASTSGTSGRAGTDTQYF.